These T cell receptor beta chains were read from a single sample in a study of OX40 agonist ivuxolimab in advanced cancers. TCRdb's table, derived via immunoSEQ multiplex PCR, lists solely in-frame clones and lacks some. The table shows around 70,000 clones, with roughly 80% occurring only once. The sample was CD4+ or CD8+ T cells sorted from blood, taken in a trial of the OX40 agonist ivuxolimab. Receptors were obtained from an adult with an advanced solid tumor such as melanoma, head and neck, liver or kidney cancer. Each CDR3 is given with its conserved first and last residue. Fields, in order: clone size, J gene, D gene, V gene, CDR3 protein, CDR3 DNA. A D gene is named only where the DNA matches it firmly. Clone sizes are given selectively: once, few, many, or a class where the clone is expanded.

>.|TRBJ1-5|.|TRBV7-9
CASSPGQLSNQPQHF
TGTGCCAGCAGCCCCGGACAGCTTAGCAATCAGCCCCAGCATTTT
>.|TRBJ1-1|.|TRBV5-1
CASSPFGGGNTEAFF
TGCGCCAGCAGCCCCTTCGGAGGGGGGAACACTGAAGCTTTCTTT
>.|TRBJ2-3|TRBD2|TRBV27
CASSLFPAGYTDTQYF
TGTGCCAGCAGTTTATTCCCAGCGGGGTACACAGATACGCAGTATTTT
>.|TRBJ1-5|.|TRBV21-1
CASSKVVRDRGGNQPQHF
TGTGCCAGCAGCAAAGTCGTCCGGGACAGGGGAGGCAATCAGCCCCAGCATTTT
>.|TRBJ2-3|.|TRBV4-3
CASSQERVGTDTQYF
TGCGCCAGCAGCCAAGAAAGGGTTGGCACAGATACGCAGTATTTT
>.|TRBJ1-5|.|TRBV27
CASSLSGVWLNRGEGQPQHF
TGTGCCAGCAGTTTATCGGGTGTGTGGCTCAATAGGGGCGAAGGTCAGCCCCAGCATTTT
>.|TRBJ2-2|TRBD1|TRBV5-4
CASRPDRLNTGELFF
TGTGCCAGCAGGCCGGACAGGCTGAACACCGGGGAGCTGTTTTTT
>.|TRBJ2-2|.|TRBV9
CASSVRGDGELFF
TGTGCCAGCAGCGTTAGGGGAGACGGGGAGCTGTTTTTT
>.|TRBJ2-1|TRBD2|TRBV6-5
CASRPAGINEQFF
TGTGCCAGCAGACCAGCGGGGATAAATGAGCAGTTCTTC
>.|TRBJ2-1|TRBD2|TRBV28
CASSWTSGHNEQFF
TGTGCCAGCAGTTGGACTAGCGGGCACAATGAGCAGTTCTTC
>.|TRBJ1-2|.|TRBV27
CASSSGFSGYTF
TGTGCCAGCAGTTCAGGGTTTAGTGGCTACACCTTC
>.|TRBJ2-7|.|TRBV7-9
CASSSTYEQYF
TGTGCCAGCAGCTCCACCTACGAGCAGTACTTC
>.|TRBJ2-1|.|TRBV2
CASSEERSNEQFF
TGTGCCAGCAGTGAAGAGCGGTCCAATGAGCAGTTCTTC
>.|TRBJ2-1|.|TRBV5-4
CASSLTSSYNEQFF
TGTGCCAGCAGCTTAACCAGCTCCTACAATGAGCAGTTCTTC
>once|TRBJ1-5|.|TRBV28
CASSFPISGMGQPQHF
TGTGCCAGCAGTTTCCCCATTTCGGGGATGGGGCAGCCCCAGCATTTT
>.|TRBJ2-3|.|TRBV6-5
CASTGTADTQYF
TGTGCCAGCACCGGCACAGCAGATACGCAGTATTTT
>.|TRBJ1-1|.|TRBV28
CASSLPQGRTEAFF
TGTGCCAGCAGTTTGCCCCAGGGGAGGACTGAAGCTTTCTTT
>.|TRBJ2-3|.|TRBV2
CASSEAGRTDTQYF
TGTGCCAGCAGTGAAGCAGGGCGCACAGATACGCAGTATTTT
>.|TRBJ1-1|.|TRBV27
CASSLYPNTEAFF
TGTGCCAGCAGTTTATATCCGAACACTGAAGCTTTCTTT
>.|TRBJ2-7|.|TRBV5-4
CASSLDPFYEQYF
TGTGCCAGCAGCTTGGATCCCTTCTACGAGCAGTACTTC
>.|TRBJ1-5|.|TRBV30
CAWSGSINQPQHF
TGTGCCTGGAGTGGCTCAATAAATCAGCCCCAGCATTTT
>.|TRBJ2-1|.|TRBV6-5
CASTSDTHGEQFF
TGTGCCAGCACCTCGGACACACACGGTGAGCAGTTCTTC
>.|TRBJ1-2|TRBD1|TRBV5-4
CASSPRTGSTNYGYTF
TGTGCCAGCAGCCCTCGGACAGGGAGTACTAACTATGGCTACACCTTC
>.|TRBJ2-1|.|TRBV2
CASSLYGHNEQFF
TGTGCCAGCAGCCTTTACGGCCACAATGAGCAGTTCTTC
>.|TRBJ2-2|.|TRBV6-5
CASSYLTGELFF
TGTGCCAGCAGTTATCTTACCGGGGAGCTGTTTTTT
>.|TRBJ2-2|TRBD1|TRBV7-2
CASSRGRDTGELFF
TGTGCCAGCAGTAGGGGGCGTGACACCGGGGAGCTGTTTTTT
>.|TRBJ2-5|.|TRBV11-2
CASMGYGETQYF
TGTGCCAGCATGGGGTATGGCGAGACCCAGTACTTC
>.|TRBJ1-6|TRBD1|TRBV30
CAWSPTGVNSPLHF
TGTGCCTGGAGTCCAACAGGGGTTAATTCACCCCTCCACTTT
>.|TRBJ2-7|TRBD1|TRBV9
CASSVGGTGSNEQYF
TGTGCCAGCAGCGTAGGAGGGACAGGGTCCAACGAGCAGTACTTC
>.|TRBJ2-2|.|TRBV12-5
CASRGWTYTGELFF
TGTGCTAGCCGGGGATGGACATACACCGGGGAGCTGTTTTTT
>once|TRBJ2-1|.|TRBV29-1
CSVLPGTKYTYNEQFF
TGCAGCGTACTTCCCGGGACAAAGTACACCTACAATGAGCAGTTCTTC
>few|TRBJ2-2|.|TRBV5-1
CASSLRASNTGELFF
TGCGCCAGCAGCTTACGGGCCTCGAACACCGGGGAGCTGTTTTTT
>.|TRBJ2-7|.|TRBV9
CASSAGGHEQYF
TGTGCCAGCAGCGCCGGTGGGCACGAGCAGTACTTC
>.|TRBJ1-1|.|TRBV7-2
CASSLADRPNTEAFF
TGTGCCAGCAGCTTAGCGGACAGACCGAACACTGAAGCTTTCTTT
>.|TRBJ1-4|TRBD1|TRBV19
CASTARDRPYEKLFF
TGTGCCAGTACCGCCCGGGACAGGCCTTATGAAAAACTGTTTTTT
>.|TRBJ1-3|.|TRBV10-3
CAISESVRTGNTIYF
TGTGCCATCAGTGAGTCAGTCAGGACAGGAAACACCATATATTTT
>.|TRBJ1-2|TRBD1|TRBV28
CASSLGTDYGYTF
TGTGCCAGCAGTTTGGGGACAGACTATGGCTACACCTTC
>.|TRBJ2-1|TRBD2|TRBV18
CASSPNWDGGASEQFF
TGTGCCAGCTCACCAAATTGGGACGGGGGGGCCAGTGAGCAGTTCTTC
>.|TRBJ1-2|TRBD1|TRBV10-3
CAISVQGAEGYTF
TGTGCCATCAGTGTACAGGGGGCGGAAGGCTACACCTTC